This is a list of T cell receptor beta chains from one sample in a study of memory CD4+ T cells and cytomegalovirus serostatus. Clones were sequenced by immunoSEQ multiplex PCR, and TCRdb holds only the in-frame ones, with some missing. The data show some 54,000 clones, with 83% seen just once and roughly 2% held by the top ten. Sequencing was carried out using memory CD4+ T cells from blood. These receptors came from an adult in good health and CMV-seropositive. Each CDR3 is given without its conserved first and last residue. The order of the fields is J gene, V gene, CDR3 protein.

J: TRBJ1-2
V: TRBV29-1
CDR3: SVPGTGTNYGYT

J: TRBJ1-4
V: TRBV5-5
CDR3: ASRRGVSFATNEKLF

J: TRBJ1-1
V: TRBV18
CDR3: ASQSGGNTEAF

J: TRBJ2-3
V: TRBV10-3
CDR3: AITAGGIGAGDTQY

J: TRBJ1-4
V: TRBV6-5
CDR3: ASSYRGRANEKLF

J: TRBJ2-6
V: TRBV11-2
CDR3: ASSSQDTGANVLT

J: TRBJ2-6
V: TRBV4-3
CDR3: ASSQRGPYSSGANVLT

J: TRBJ1-1
V: TRBV30
CDR3: AWAGHMNTEAF

J: TRBJ2-3
V: TRBV4-1
CDR3: ASSPGTSGRGLTDTQY

J: TRBJ2-7
V: TRBV19
CDR3: ARLTDRVAYEQY

J: TRBJ2-5
V: TRBV29-1
CDR3: SAGRSPQETQY

J: TRBJ1-5
V: TRBV5-1
CDR3: ASSLRGDQPQH

J: TRBJ2-3
V: TRBV4-1
CDR3: ASSRAGAGGRTDTQY

J: TRBJ1-4
V: TRBV19
CDR3: ASSSDPGGREKLF

J: TRBJ2-1
V: TRBV7-9
CDR3: ASSLGWTGNSDEQF

J: TRBJ2-1
V: TRBV19
CDR3: ASSLGFSYNEQF

J: TRBJ2-1
V: TRBV30
CDR3: AWSVRKASRHNEQF

J: TRBJ2-1
V: TRBV5-1
CDR3: ASSFLQGANEQF

J: TRBJ1-1
V: TRBV2
CDR3: ANPGQYNVEAF

J: TRBJ2-3
V: TRBV21-1
CDR3: ASSAGPAEKDTQY

J: TRBJ1-1
V: TRBV4-3
CDR3: ASSLGRLNTEAF

J: TRBJ1-2
V: TRBV27
CDR3: ASSWGARTASGYT

J: TRBJ2-7
V: TRBV2
CDR3: ASSRIQGYEQY

J: TRBJ2-1
V: TRBV11-3
CDR3: ASSLEGGSYNEQF

J: TRBJ1-1
V: TRBV4-1
CDR3: ATSRTVNTEAF

J: TRBJ1-1
V: TRBV20-1
CDR3: SARKGTEAF

J: TRBJ2-3
V: TRBV19
CDR3: ASSEKQASTQY

J: TRBJ1-2
V: TRBV28
CDR3: ASKYPAGIDYGYT

J: TRBJ2-1
V: TRBV27
CDR3: ASSHQGLRFYNEQF

J: TRBJ1-6
V: TRBV4-1
CDR3: ASSTGPNSPLH

J: TRBJ2-6
V: TRBV9
CDR3: ASSVGTASSGANVLT

J: TRBJ1-5
V: TRBV19
CDR3: AVSGTGNQPQH

J: TRBJ1-5
V: TRBV7-8
CDR3: ASSLQGAWQPQH

J: TRBJ1-5
V: TRBV27
CDR3: ASSSVGGGNQPQH

J: TRBJ1-1
V: TRBV6-6
CDR3: ASRTKGGGTEAF

J: TRBJ2-1
V: TRBV6-1
CDR3: ASRGVINEQF

J: TRBJ2-7
V: TRBV7-2
CDR3: ASSPQGSSYEQY

J: TRBJ1-1
V: TRBV7-2
CDR3: ASSFPGVTEAF

J: TRBJ2-4
V: TRBV28
CDR3: ASSSASMGASGRAPQLDIQY

J: TRBJ1-5
V: TRBV6-6
CDR3: ASSQDLYQPQH

J: TRBJ1-6
V: TRBV14
CDR3: ASSWTLPGNSPLH

J: TRBJ1-6
V: TRBV7-2
CDR3: ASSLAFRTAIYNSPLH

J: TRBJ2-7
V: TRBV27
CDR3: ASTAVEGRGEQY

J: TRBJ2-5
V: TRBV7-2
CDR3: ASSSIGGGETQY

J: TRBJ1-2
V: TRBV6-5
CDR3: ASSYGTGAGGYT

J: TRBJ2-7
V: TRBV2
CDR3: ASSSYQGTYEQY

J: TRBJ2-7
V: TRBV4-1
CDR3: ASSQDGSGYTYEQY

J: TRBJ2-1
V: TRBV6-1
CDR3: ASSAGTGSYNEQF

J: TRBJ2-2
V: TRBV2
CDR3: ASSETGTGELF

J: TRBJ1-3
V: TRBV2
CDR3: ASERSYTIY

J: TRBJ2-5
V: TRBV11-2
CDR3: ASSLSASGGETQY